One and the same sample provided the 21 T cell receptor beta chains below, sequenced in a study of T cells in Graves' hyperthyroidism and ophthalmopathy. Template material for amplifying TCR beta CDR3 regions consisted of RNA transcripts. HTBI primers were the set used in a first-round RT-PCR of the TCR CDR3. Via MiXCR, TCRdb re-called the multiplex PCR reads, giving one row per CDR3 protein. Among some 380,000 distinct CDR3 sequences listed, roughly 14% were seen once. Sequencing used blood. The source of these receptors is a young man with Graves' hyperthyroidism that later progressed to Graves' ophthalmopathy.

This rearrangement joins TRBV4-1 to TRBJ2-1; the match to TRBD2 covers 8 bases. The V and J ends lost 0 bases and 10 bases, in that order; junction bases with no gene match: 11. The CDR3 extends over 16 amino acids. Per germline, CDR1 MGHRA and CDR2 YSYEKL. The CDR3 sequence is CASSQDRTSTQGEQFF. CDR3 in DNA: TGCGCCAGCAGCCAAGATCGGACTAGCACCCAAGGGGAGCAGTTCTTC.

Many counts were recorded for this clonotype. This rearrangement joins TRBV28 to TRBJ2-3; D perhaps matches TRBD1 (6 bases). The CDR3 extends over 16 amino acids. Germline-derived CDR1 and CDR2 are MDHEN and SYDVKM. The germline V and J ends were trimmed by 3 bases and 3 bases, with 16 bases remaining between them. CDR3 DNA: TGTGCCAGCAGTTTTCCCCTCCAGGGGACGACAGATACGCAGTATTTT. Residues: CASSFPLQGTTDTQYF.

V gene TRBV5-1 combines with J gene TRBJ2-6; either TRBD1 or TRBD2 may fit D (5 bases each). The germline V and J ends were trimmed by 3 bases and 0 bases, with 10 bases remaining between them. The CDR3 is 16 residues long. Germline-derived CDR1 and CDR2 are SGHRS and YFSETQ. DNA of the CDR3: TGCGCCAGCAGCTGGGACGGAAGCTCTGGGGCCAACGTCCTGACTTTC. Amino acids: CASSWDGSSGANVLTF.

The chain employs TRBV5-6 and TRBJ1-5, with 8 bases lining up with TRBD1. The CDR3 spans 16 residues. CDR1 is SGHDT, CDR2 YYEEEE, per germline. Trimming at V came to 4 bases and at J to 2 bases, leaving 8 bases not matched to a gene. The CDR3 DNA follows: TGTGCCAGCAGCCGTCAGGGGGCGGGCGGCAATCAGCCCCAGCATTTT. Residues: CASSRQGAGGNQPQHF.

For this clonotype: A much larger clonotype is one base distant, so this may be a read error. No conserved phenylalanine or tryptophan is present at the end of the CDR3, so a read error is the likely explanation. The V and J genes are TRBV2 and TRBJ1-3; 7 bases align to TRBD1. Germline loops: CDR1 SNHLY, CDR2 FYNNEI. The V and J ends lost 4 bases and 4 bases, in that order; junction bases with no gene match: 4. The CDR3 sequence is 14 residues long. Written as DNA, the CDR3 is TGTGCCAGCAGTGGACAGGGAAGGGGAAACACCATATATCTT. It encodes CASSGQGRGNTIYL.

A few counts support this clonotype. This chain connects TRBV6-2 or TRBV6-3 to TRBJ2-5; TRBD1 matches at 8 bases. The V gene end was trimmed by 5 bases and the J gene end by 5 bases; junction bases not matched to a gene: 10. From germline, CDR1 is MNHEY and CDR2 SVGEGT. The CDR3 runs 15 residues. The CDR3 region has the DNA TGTGCCAGCAGTGACCCAGACAGGGGCGGCGAGACCCAGTACTTC. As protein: CASSDPDRGGETQYF.

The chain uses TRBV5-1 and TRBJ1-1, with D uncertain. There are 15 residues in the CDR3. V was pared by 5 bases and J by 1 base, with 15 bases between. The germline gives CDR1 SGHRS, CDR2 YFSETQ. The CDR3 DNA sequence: TGCGCCAGCAGGAATCCTCTATCGGGGAACACTGAAGCTTTCTTT. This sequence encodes CASRNPLSGNTEAFF.

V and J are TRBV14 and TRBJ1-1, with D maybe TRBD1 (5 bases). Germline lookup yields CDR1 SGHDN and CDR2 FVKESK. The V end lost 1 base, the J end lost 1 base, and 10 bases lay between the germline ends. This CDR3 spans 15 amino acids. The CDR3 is CASSQGLGGNTEAFF. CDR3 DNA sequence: TGTGCCAGCAGCCAAGGTCTGGGGGGGAACACTGAAGCTTTCTTT.

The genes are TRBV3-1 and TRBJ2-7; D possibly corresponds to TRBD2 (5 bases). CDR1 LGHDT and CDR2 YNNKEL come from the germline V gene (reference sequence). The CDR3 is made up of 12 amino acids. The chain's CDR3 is CASGRPGEEQYF. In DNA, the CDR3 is TGTGCGAGCGGCCGTCCCGGGGAGGAGCAGTACTTC.

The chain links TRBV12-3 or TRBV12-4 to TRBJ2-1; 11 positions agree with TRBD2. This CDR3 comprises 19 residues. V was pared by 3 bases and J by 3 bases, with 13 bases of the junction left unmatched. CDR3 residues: CASSLVPSPGTSGYNEQFF. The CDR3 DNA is TGTGCCAGCAGTTTGGTCCCGAGTCCTGGGACTAGCGGCTACAATGAGCAGTTCTTC.

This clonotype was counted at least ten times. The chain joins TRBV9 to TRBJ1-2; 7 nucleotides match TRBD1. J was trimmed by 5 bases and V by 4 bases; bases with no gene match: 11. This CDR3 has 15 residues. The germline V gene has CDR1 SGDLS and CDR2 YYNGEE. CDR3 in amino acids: CASSPSGQVEYGYTF. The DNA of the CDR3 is TGTGCCAGCAGCCCCTCCGGACAGGTTGAATATGGCTACACCTTC.

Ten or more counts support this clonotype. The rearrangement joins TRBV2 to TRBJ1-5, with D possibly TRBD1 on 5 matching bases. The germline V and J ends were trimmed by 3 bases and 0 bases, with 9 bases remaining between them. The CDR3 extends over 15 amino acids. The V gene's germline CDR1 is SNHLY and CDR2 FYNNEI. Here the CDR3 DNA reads TGTGCCAGCAGTGAGGGCAGGGTTAGCAATCAGCCCCAGCATTTT. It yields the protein CASSEGRVSNQPQHF.

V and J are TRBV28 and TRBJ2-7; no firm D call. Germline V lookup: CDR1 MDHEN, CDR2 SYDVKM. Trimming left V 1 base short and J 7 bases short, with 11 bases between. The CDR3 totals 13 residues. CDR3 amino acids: CASSLYGYGEQYF. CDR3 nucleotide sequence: TGTGCCAGCAGTTTATATGGTTATGGGGAGCAGTACTTC. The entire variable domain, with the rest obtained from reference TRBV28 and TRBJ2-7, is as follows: DVKVTQSSRYLVKRTGEKVFLECVQDMDHENMFWYRQDPGLGLRLIYFSYDVKMKEKGDIPEGYSVSREKKERFSLILESASTNQTSMYLCASSLYGYGEQYFGPGTRLTVT.

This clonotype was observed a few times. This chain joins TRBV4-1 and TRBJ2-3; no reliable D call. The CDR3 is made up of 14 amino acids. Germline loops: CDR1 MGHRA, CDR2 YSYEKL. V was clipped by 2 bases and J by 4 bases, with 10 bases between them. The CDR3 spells CASSQIILPDTQYF. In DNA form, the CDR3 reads TGCGCCAGCAGCCAAATCATCTTGCCAGATACGCAGTATTTT.

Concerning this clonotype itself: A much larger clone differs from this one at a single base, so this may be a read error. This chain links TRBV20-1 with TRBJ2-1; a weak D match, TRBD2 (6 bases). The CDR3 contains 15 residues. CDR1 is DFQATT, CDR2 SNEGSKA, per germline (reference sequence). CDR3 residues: CSQPGKAGSYNEQLF. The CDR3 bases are TGTAGCCAGCCGGGAAAAGCGGGTTCCTACAATGAGCAGTTATTC.

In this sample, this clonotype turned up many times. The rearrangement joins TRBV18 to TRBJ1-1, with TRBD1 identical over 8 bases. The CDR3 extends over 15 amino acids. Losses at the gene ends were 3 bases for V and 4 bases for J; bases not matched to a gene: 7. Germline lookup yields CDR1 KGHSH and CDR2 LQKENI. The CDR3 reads CASSPRGLPGTEAFF. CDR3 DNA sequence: TGTGCCAGCTCACCCAGGGGGCTGCCGGGCACTGAAGCTTTCTTT.

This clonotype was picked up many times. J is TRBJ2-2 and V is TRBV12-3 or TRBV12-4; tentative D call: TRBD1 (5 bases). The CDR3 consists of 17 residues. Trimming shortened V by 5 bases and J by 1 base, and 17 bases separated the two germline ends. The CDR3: CASSNPPGSGNTGELFF. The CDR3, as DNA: TGTGCCAGCAGTAATCCTCCAGGGTCAGGGAACACCGGGGAGCTGTTTTTT.

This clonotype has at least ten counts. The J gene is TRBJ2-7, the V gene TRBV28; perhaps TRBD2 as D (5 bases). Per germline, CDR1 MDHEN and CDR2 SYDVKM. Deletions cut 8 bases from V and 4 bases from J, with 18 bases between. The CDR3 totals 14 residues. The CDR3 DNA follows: TGTGCCAGCGAGGGTGGCCCCACACGGTACGAGCAGTACTTC. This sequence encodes CASEGGPTRYEQYF.

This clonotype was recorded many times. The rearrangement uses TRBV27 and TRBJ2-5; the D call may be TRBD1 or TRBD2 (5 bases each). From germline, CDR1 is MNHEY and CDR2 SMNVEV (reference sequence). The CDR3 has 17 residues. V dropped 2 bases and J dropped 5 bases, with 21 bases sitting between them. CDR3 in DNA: TGTGCCAGCAGTTTACTTCGGGGCCGCCACCCCATGGAGACCCAGTACTTC. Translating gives CASSLLRGRHPMETQYF.

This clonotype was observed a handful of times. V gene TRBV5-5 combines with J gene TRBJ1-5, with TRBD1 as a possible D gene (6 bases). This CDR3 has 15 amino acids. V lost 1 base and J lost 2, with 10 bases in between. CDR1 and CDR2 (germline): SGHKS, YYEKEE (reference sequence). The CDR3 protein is CASSLTGYGNQPQHF. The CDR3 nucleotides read TGTGCCAGCAGCTTGACAGGGTATGGCAATCAGCCCCAGCATTTT.

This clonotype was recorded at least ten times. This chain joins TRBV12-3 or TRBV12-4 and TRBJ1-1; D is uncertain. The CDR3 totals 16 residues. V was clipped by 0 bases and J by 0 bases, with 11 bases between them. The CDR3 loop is CASSLAVRALNTEAFF. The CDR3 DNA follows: TGTGCCAGCAGTTTAGCCGTTCGAGCCCTGAACACTGAAGCTTTCTTT.